This T cell receptor beta chain was sequenced during a study of T cells in localized non-small cell lung cancer. Findings and limits, study-wide: T cell clonality was highest in uninvolved adjacent lung, above tumor. When the top 100 tumor clones were examined, a median around 61 of them also appeared in the adjacent lung, which was paired and uninvolved. With higher T cell density in blood came longer overall survival. Owing to sequencing of a solitary tumor region, heterogeneity cannot be discounted.

About this clone itself: Its cognate antigen is unknown.

The CDR3 has 11 amino acids. Trimming took off 6 bases at V and 13 bases at J, with 13 bases between the two ends. CDR1 and CDR2 (germline): MNHNS, SASEGT. Generated by immunoSEQ multiplex PCR, the TCRdb table keeps only in-frame clones and is missing some. The table lists 35,000 to 45,000 clones, 80% to 85% of them singletons. Material: peripheral blood mononuclear cells, obtained before any cancer treatment. The TCR sequence derives from a male donor aged 60 or over with stage II lung adenocarcinoma. The chain has TRBV6-1 and TRBJ2-1; no definite D call. The CDR3 region is CASSPEYRQFF. The CDR3 region has the DNA TGTGCCAGCAGCCCAGAGTACCGACAGTTCTTC.